Described below is a single TCR beta chain sequence and its context. Antigen unknown. CDR3 length: 14 amino acids. V dropped 4 bases and J dropped 0; count of bases not matched to a gene: 4. Per germline, CDR1 GTSNPN and CDR2 SVGIG (reference sequence). In each case, RNA was isolated and then reverse transcribed into cDNA as the sequencing template. Sequencing was performed with immunoSEQ multiplex PCR; in TCRdb, only in-frame clones are kept and a portion is missing. The sample lists more than 95,000 clones, 30% to 40% occurring once. This sample is part of a study of CD8+ T cells in alopecia areata. Turning to the study itself: Tofacitinib therapy lasting 6 to 18 months was followed by 6 months off drug.

Lesional scalp punch biopsies and peripheral blood came from alopecia areata patients. Overall study findings and caveats: Scalp sample data also include resident alphabeta T cells from normal skin. Clonality exceeded that of normal scalp in lesional scalp, most notably in alopecia totalis/universalis.

The specimen sequenced was CD4+ T cells sorted from blood. The V and J genes are TRBV30 and TRBJ1-1; 8 nucleotides align to TRBD1. The source is a human donor with alopecia areata. The CDR3 DNA follows: TGTGCCTGGAACCCGACAGGGGTGAACACTGAAGCTTTCTTT. Translated, it gives CAWNPTGVNTEAFF.